These T cell receptor beta chains were read from a single sample in a study of blood T cell repertoires in COVID-19. TCRdb's table, derived via immunoSEQ multiplex PCR, lists solely in-frame clones and lacks some. Of around 130,000 clones detected, around 78% appear once; the ten largest clones hold about a tenth. Sequenced input: peripheral blood. All receptors come from a human donor in a cohort sampled during active COVID-19. The CDR3 runs from the conserved cysteine through the conserved F or W. A D gene is named only where the DNA matches it firmly. Only some rows state a clone size, as once, few, many or a class for expanded clones.

D: NA; J: TRBJ2-7; size: NA; V: TRBV6-6; DNA: TGTGCCAGCAGTTACTCGGACATCGCCTACGAGCAGTACTTC; CDR3: CASSYSDIAYEQYF
D: NA; J: TRBJ1-5; size: once; V: TRBV19; DNA: TGTGCCAGTAGTATGCGGCAGTTCCAAAATCAGCCCCAGCATTTT; CDR3: CASSMRQFQNQPQHF
D: TRBD1; J: TRBJ1-1; size: NA; V: TRBV27; DNA: TGTGCCAGCAGTTTCGGGACAGGGGTGGAAGCTTTCTTT; CDR3: CASSFGTGVEAFF
D: TRBD1; J: TRBJ1-4; size: once; V: TRBV24-1; DNA: TGTGCCACCAGTGACCAGACAGGGAGAAATGAAAAACTGTTTTTT; CDR3: CATSDQTGRNEKLFF
D: NA; J: TRBJ1-3; size: few; V: TRBV9; DNA: TGTGCCAGCAGCGTAGAACCGGACTTGTACTCTGGAAACACCATATATTTT; CDR3: CASSVEPDLYSGNTIYF
D: NA; J: TRBJ2-1; size: NA; V: TRBV6-5; DNA: TGTGCCAGCCGCATCTTGCGAAGCTCCTACAATGAGCAGTTCTTC; CDR3: CASRILRSSYNEQFF
D: NA; J: TRBJ1-2; size: NA; V: TRBV30; DNA: TGTGCCTGGAGTCTAGGAGGCAACATCGACTACACCTTC; CDR3: CAWSLGGNIDYTF
D: NA; J: TRBJ2-6; size: NA; V: TRBV30; DNA: TGTGCCTGGACTAACAGGCTTATCTCTGGGGCCAACGTCCTGACTTTC; CDR3: CAWTNRLISGANVLTF
D: TRBD2; J: TRBJ2-5; size: NA; V: TRBV28; DNA: TGTGCCAGCAGGCCTAGCGGGGGGGTCCAAGAGACCCAGTACTTC; CDR3: CASRPSGGVQETQYF
D: TRBD1; J: TRBJ1-2; size: NA; V: TRBV5-1; DNA: TGCGCCAGCAGCGCCGGGACAGGGAACGGCTACACCTTC; CDR3: CASSAGTGNGYTF
D: TRBD1; J: TRBJ1-5; size: NA; V: TRBV6-5; DNA: TGTGCCAGCAGTTACCGCTGGACAGGGGATAATCAGCCCCAGCATTTT; CDR3: CASSYRWTGDNQPQHF
D: NA; J: TRBJ2-7; size: NA; V: TRBV20-1; DNA: TGCAGTGCTAGGAGGGATTTGCAGTACTTC; CDR3: CSARRDLQYF
D: TRBD2; J: TRBJ2-1; size: NA; V: TRBV10-2; DNA: TGCGCCAGCAGTCTCTCTAGCGGGGTCTACAATGAGCAGTTCTTC; CDR3: CASSLSSGVYNEQFF
D: TRBD2; J: TRBJ2-1; size: NA; V: TRBV5-5; DNA: TGTGCCAGCAGCTTGTCCGGGGGGGAGCAGTTCTTC; CDR3: CASSLSGGEQFF
D: TRBD1; J: TRBJ1-1; size: NA; V: TRBV7-9; DNA: TGTGCCAGCAGCTTCAACCCGACAGGGGGGAACACTGAAGCTTTCTTT; CDR3: CASSFNPTGGNTEAFF
D: NA; J: TRBJ2-7; size: NA; V: TRBV7-3; DNA: TGTGCCAGCAGCTTATTCCAGGGGGGCTCCTACGAGCAGTACTTC; CDR3: CASSLFQGGSYEQYF
D: TRBD1; J: TRBJ2-7; size: NA; V: TRBV19; DNA: TGTGCCAGTAGTACGGGACAGTGGGGGTACGAGCAGTACTTC; CDR3: CASSTGQWGYEQYF
D: TRBD2; J: TRBJ2-1; size: NA; V: TRBV30; DNA: TGTGCCTGGAGTTCGACTAGCGCGATATACAATGAGCAGTTCTTC; CDR3: CAWSSTSAIYNEQFF
D: TRBD1; J: TRBJ1-6; size: NA; V: TRBV5-5; DNA: TGTGCCAGCAGCCTGACAGGGAAAACCTATAATTCACCCCTCCACTTT; CDR3: CASSLTGKTYNSPLHF
D: TRBD1; J: TRBJ1-1; size: NA; V: TRBV5-1; DNA: TGCGCCAGCACACTAGACAGGGTGGAAACTGAAGCTTTCTTT; CDR3: CASTLDRVETEAFF
D: NA; J: TRBJ1-3; size: NA; V: TRBV7-9; DNA: TGTGCCAGCAGCTTAGTGGAGGACCCGGGAAACACCATATATTTT; CDR3: CASSLVEDPGNTIYF
D: NA; J: TRBJ2-7; size: NA; V: TRBV11-2; DNA: TGTGCCAGCAGTCCCGGCACAGCCTACGAGCAGTACTTC; CDR3: CASSPGTAYEQYF
D: TRBD2; J: TRBJ2-1; size: NA; V: TRBV29-1; DNA: TGCAGCGGTCTCGGACTAGCGGGGGGCCAGAGCTCTTACAATGAGCAGTTCTTC; CDR3: CSGLGLAGGQSSYNEQFF
D: NA; J: TRBJ2-1; size: NA; V: TRBV5-1; DNA: TGCGCCAGCAGCTCCCCGGCGGGACAGTCAACAGGGAATGAGCAGTTCTTC; CDR3: CASSSPAGQSTGNEQFF
D: NA; J: TRBJ2-3; size: few; V: TRBV4-1; DNA: TGCGCCAGCAGCCCTGCTCGGGGCACAGATACGCAGTATTTT; CDR3: CASSPARGTDTQYF
D: NA; J: TRBJ1-1; size: few; V: TRBV5-4; DNA: TGTGCCAGCAGCCCAACAAATACAGCAGAAGCTTTCTTT; CDR3: CASSPTNTAEAFF
D: NA; J: TRBJ2-3; size: few; V: TRBV27; DNA: TGTGCCAGCAGTTTATCGAGTAGCACAGATACGCAGTATTTT; CDR3: CASSLSSSTDTQYF
D: TRBD1; J: TRBJ1-1; size: once; V: TRBV9; DNA: TGTGCCAGCAGCGAGGGACAGCTCACTGAAGCTTTCTTT; CDR3: CASSEGQLTEAFF
D: TRBD1; J: TRBJ1-1; size: NA; V: TRBV18; DNA: TGTGCCAGCTTACAGGGGATGGGGACTGAAGCTTTCTTT; CDR3: CASLQGMGTEAFF
D: TRBD1; J: TRBJ1-2; size: NA; V: TRBV15; DNA: TGTGCCACCAGCAGAGATCTGGGGACAGGGCGAGGCTACACCTTC; CDR3: CATSRDLGTGRGYTF
D: TRBD2; J: TRBJ2-7; size: NA; V: TRBV5-1; DNA: TGCGCCAGCAGCCATAGCGGGGGGGACTACGAGCAGTACTTC; CDR3: CASSHSGGDYEQYF
D: TRBD1; J: TRBJ2-7; size: few; V: TRBV28; DNA: TGTGCCAGCAGATTACAGGGGGCTCGGACCTACGAGCAGTACTTC; CDR3: CASRLQGARTYEQYF
D: TRBD1; J: TRBJ1-2; size: NA; V: TRBV10-3; DNA: TGTGCCATCAGTGAAGGGGGCACTAACTATGGCTACACCTTC; CDR3: CAISEGGTNYGYTF
D: TRBD1; J: TRBJ2-7; size: NA; V: TRBV19; DNA: TGTGCCAGTAGTACGACAGGGGGCCCCTACGAGCAGTACTTC; CDR3: CASSTTGGPYEQYF
D: NA; J: TRBJ1-6; size: few; V: TRBV28; DNA: TGTGCCAGCAAAACAGGGCGTTCCAATTCACCCCTCCACTTT; CDR3: CASKTGRSNSPLHF
D: TRBD2; J: TRBJ2-1; size: NA; V: TRBV19; DNA: TGTGCCAGTAGTATTTTCGGCGGGGGGCACAATGAGCAGTTCTTC; CDR3: CASSIFGGGHNEQFF
D: NA; J: TRBJ2-7; size: NA; V: TRBV30; DNA: TGTGCCTGGAGTGTTTCAGGGGACGGCGAGCAGTACTTC; CDR3: CAWSVSGDGEQYF
D: NA; J: TRBJ1-2; size: NA; V: TRBV7-8; DNA: TGTGCCAGCAGCCCTAGACAGGCCGGGGAGGGCAACGGCTACACCTTC; CDR3: CASSPRQAGEGNGYTF
D: NA; J: TRBJ2-7; size: NA; V: TRBV15; DNA: TGTGCCACCAGCAGACAAACCGAACGGAATCAGGGGGAGCAGTACTTC; CDR3: CATSRQTERNQGEQYF
D: NA; J: TRBJ1-5; size: once; V: TRBV6-6; DNA: TGTGCCAGCAGTTACTCCGCAGGGACTGGGAATCAGCCCCAGCATTTT; CDR3: CASSYSAGTGNQPQHF
D: NA; J: TRBJ1-6; size: NA; V: TRBV2; DNA: TGTGCCAGCAGTGAGCCTCCAGGTTTCCCTAATTCACCCCTCCACTTT; CDR3: CASSEPPGFPNSPLHF
D: NA; J: TRBJ2-7; size: few; V: TRBV7-2; DNA: TGTGCCAGCAGCTTAGGCCGGGTGTACGAGCAGTACTTC; CDR3: CASSLGRVYEQYF
D: TRBD1; J: TRBJ1-5; size: NA; V: TRBV27; DNA: TGTGCCAGCAGTTTCCTACAGGGGCAGCCCCAGCATTTT; CDR3: CASSFLQGQPQHF
D: TRBD1; J: TRBJ1-1; size: NA; V: TRBV19; DNA: TGTGCCAGTAGCAACCCATCCGGGACAGGGGGCACTGAAGCTTTCTTT; CDR3: CASSNPSGTGGTEAFF